This is a list of T cell receptor beta chains from one sample in a study of T-cell memory formation after mild COVID-19. TCRdb re-called the 5' RACE reads through MiXCR, storing one row per CDR3 protein. The top ten hold 3.5% to 4% of the sample, which has 200,000 to 250,000 distinct CDR3 sequences, around 9.5% seen once. Sequencing was performed on PBMCs or a T cell subset sorted from them (not recorded which). These receptors originate from a man younger than 30 who had mild COVID-19 (a few samples of this study predate the infection). Cell type and time point are not known. Each CDR3 is given with its conserved first and last residue. The D gene is left open where the match is weak. Rows give clone size only sometimes, using once, few, many, or a class for an expanded clone.

V	size	J	D	DNA	CDR3
TRBV3-2	NA	TRBJ1-6	NA	TGTGCCAGCAGCCAAGAATTACAGGCATCCTATAATTCACCCCTCCACTTT	CASSQELQASYNSPLHF
TRBV7-2	NA	TRBJ1-2	TRBD1	TGTGCCAGCAGCTCTTCGACAGGGGGCTATGGCTACACCTTC	CASSSSTGGYGYTF
TRBV7-6	many	TRBJ1-4	NA	TGTGCCAGCAGCAGGGGAGGAGAAAAACTGTTTTTT	CASSRGGEKLFF
TRBV6-5	few	TRBJ1-1	TRBD1	TGTGCCAGCAGAAATCCAGGACAGGGGAGCACTGAAGCTTTCTTT	CASRNPGQGSTEAFF
TRBV4-1	NA	TRBJ2-3	NA	TGCGCCAGCAGCCAAGTTCTGCAGGGGGGTGGTACGCAGTATTTT	CASSQVLQGGGTQYF
TRBV6-5	NA	TRBJ2-1	NA	TGTGCCAGCAGTTACGCAGGGGACAATGAGCAGTTCTTC	CASSYAGDNEQFF
TRBV14	few	TRBJ1-4	NA	TGTGCCAGCAGCCAAGTAATCGGGGGCGGCGGGGAAAAACTGTTTTTT	CASSQVIGGGGEKLFF
TRBV7-2	many	TRBJ2-3	NA	TGTGCCAGCAGCTTAGTAGGCCCAGATACGCAGTATTTT	CASSLVGPDTQYF
TRBV9	few	TRBJ1-5	NA	TGTGCCAGCAGCAAATTCGGGGATCAGCCCCAGCATTTT	CASSKFGDQPQHF
TRBV12-3/TRBV12-4	many	TRBJ2-2	NA	TGTGCCAGCAGTTTTTCGGGTTGGGAGCTGTTTTTT	CASSFSGWELFF
TRBV5-1	few	TRBJ1-3	NA	TGCGCCAGCAGCCCGGGGGACCCAGGAAACACCATATATTTT	CASSPGDPGNTIYF